This T cell receptor beta chain is from a study of PD-L1 blockade in urothelial cancer. The time point denotes: pretreatment peripheral blood. The germline CDR1 and CDR2 sequences are MNHNY and SVGAGI (reference sequence). The CDR3 totals 14 residues. Losses at the gene ends were 7 bases for V and 5 bases for J; bases not matched to a gene: 10. Profiling relied on immunoSEQ multiplex PCR, and the TCRdb table lists in-frame clones only, not all of them. This sample has over 45,000 clones, with 85% to 90% found just once. The TCR sequence derives from a man in his sixties with urothelial cancer. This sample comprised PBMCs, obtained around atezolizumab (anti-PD-L1) treatment. This chain links TRBV6-6 with TRBJ2-7; 8 nucleotides match TRBD2. This chain's CDR3 is CASTLLAEGHEQYF. The CDR3 DNA reads TGTGCCAGCACCTTACTAGCGGAGGGGCACGAGCAGTACTTC.